This T cell receptor (beta chain) was captured by sequencing in a study of T cell repertoires in aging, cancer and after chemotherapy. Study-level information: Paired samples before and after chemotherapy came from chronic lymphocytic leukemia patients on fludarabine- or bendamustine-based regimens.

The length of the CDR3 is 14 residues. V trimming: 7 bases; J trimming: 7 bases; junction bases outside the gene matches: 8. Per germline, CDR1 SNHLY and CDR2 FYNNEI. The template was genomic DNA from peripheral blood, not RNA. Rearranged V-D-J TRB sequences were amplified with a mixed TRB-A/B primer pool. TCRdb independently ran MiXCR on the multiplex PCR reads; one entry per CDR3 protein. Of 750 to 950 distinct CDR3 sequences listed, less than 25% are singletons. This chain links TRBV2 with TRBJ2-1, with TRBD1 identical over 9 bases. This TCR was recovered from a human donor with a blood cancer. Material: blood. CDR3 DNA: TGTGCCAGCACGCCGGGACAGGGAAGGAATGAGCAGTTCTTC. This gives the protein CASTPGQGRNEQFF.